This TCR beta chain was sequenced during a study of T cells in Graves' hyperthyroidism and ophthalmopathy. Notes on this clonotype: Its antigen is not identified.

Researchers amplified the TCR beta CDR3 regions from RNA transcripts. The study used the HTBI primer set for a first-round RT-PCR of the TCR CDR3. TCRdb itself ran the multiplex PCR reads through MiXCR, one entry per CDR3 protein. The table has about 530,000 distinct CDR3 sequences, more than 15% seen once. The trim removed 0 bases at V and 6 bases at J, leaving 2 bases unmatched. The V gene's germline CDR1 is SGHDN and CDR2 FVKESK. This CDR3 spans 15 amino acids. Study-wide points: Stable hyperthyroidism was separated from ophthalmopathy by a model based on 13 V-J features.

Sequencing was carried out using blood. J is TRBJ1-6 and V is TRBV14; 7 nucleotides match TRBD1. This TCR was recovered from a woman aged 18 to 35 with Graves' ophthalmopathy. The CDR3 protein is CASSQETGSNSPLHF. Written as DNA, the CDR3 is TGTGCCAGCAGCCAAGAGACAGGGAGTAATTCACCCCTCCACTTT.